These T cell receptor beta chains were read from a single sample in a study of shared clonotypes between healthy human individuals. Produced via immunoSEQ multiplex PCR; TCRdb's table is partial and in-frame only. The sample lists over 2 million clones; approximately 90% were seen once. The sample comprised naive CD4+ T cells from PBMCs. All receptors come from a man aged 18 to 35 in good health. Some clones in this sample may be carry-over from other donors' samples. Both conserved end residues are part of each CDR3. The D gene is left open where the match is weak. Only some rows state a clone size, as once, few, many or a class for expanded clones.

clone size: .; V gene: TRBV9; CDR3 length: 15; D gene: TRBD2; J gene: TRBJ2-1; CDR3 DNA: TGTGCCAGCAGCCCCGTGCTAGCGGGGTACAATGAGCAGTTCTTC; CDR3 protein: CASSPVLAGYNEQFF
clone size: .; V gene: TRBV7-9; CDR3 length: 15; D gene: .; J gene: TRBJ2-6; CDR3 DNA: TGTGCCAGCAGCTCCTTCTATACTGGGGCCAACGTCCTGACTTTC; CDR3 protein: CASSSFYTGANVLTF
clone size: .; V gene: TRBV7-2; CDR3 length: 13; D gene: .; J gene: TRBJ2-1; CDR3 DNA: TGTGCCAGCAGCCCAGGAGGGTCTCGCGGGCAGTTCTTC; CDR3 protein: CASSPGGSRGQFF
clone size: .; V gene: TRBV6-5; CDR3 length: 14; D gene: .; J gene: TRBJ2-7; CDR3 DNA: TGTGCCAGCAGTTACCGGGACAAAACCTACGAGCAGTACTTC; CDR3 protein: CASSYRDKTYEQYF
clone size: .; V gene: TRBV7-2; CDR3 length: 15; D gene: .; J gene: TRBJ2-7; CDR3 DNA: TGTGCCAGCAGCTTAAGGCAGGGGTCGTTGTACGAGCAGTACTTC; CDR3 protein: CASSLRQGSLYEQYF
clone size: .; V gene: TRBV9; CDR3 length: 15; D gene: .; J gene: TRBJ1-4; CDR3 DNA: TGTGCCAGCAGCGTGATGGGAGGGACTAATGAAAAACTGTTTTTT; CDR3 protein: CASSVMGGTNEKLFF
clone size: .; V gene: TRBV7-9; CDR3 length: 14; D gene: .; J gene: TRBJ1-5; CDR3 DNA: TGTGCCAGCAGCTTATGGGGGGACGATCAGCCCCAGCATTTT; CDR3 protein: CASSLWGDDQPQHF
clone size: .; V gene: TRBV27; CDR3 length: 13; D gene: .; J gene: TRBJ2-2; CDR3 DNA: TGTGCCAGCAGACCGTACGGCACCGGGGAGCTGTTTTTT; CDR3 protein: CASRPYGTGELFF
clone size: .; V gene: TRBV27; CDR3 length: 18; D gene: .; J gene: TRBJ1-5; CDR3 DNA: TGTGCCAGCAGTTTAAACCGAGACGCGCCTTTGTATGATCAGCCCCAGCATTTT; CDR3 protein: CASSLNRDAPLYDQPQHF
clone size: .; V gene: TRBV2; CDR3 length: 16; D gene: TRBD2; J gene: TRBJ2-3; CDR3 DNA: TGTGCCAGCAGTGGTGTCGGGAGGCGGGGCACAGATACGCAGTATTTT; CDR3 protein: CASSGVGRRGTDTQYF
clone size: .; V gene: TRBV19; CDR3 length: 11; D gene: .; J gene: TRBJ2-7; CDR3 DNA: TGTGCCAGTAGTACTCCTACGAAGCAGTACTTC; CDR3 protein: CASSTPTKQYF
clone size: .; V gene: TRBV27; CDR3 length: 16; D gene: .; J gene: TRBJ2-7; CDR3 DNA: TGTGCCAGCAGTTTAAAGGGACACTTCAACTCCTACGAGCAGTACTTC; CDR3 protein: CASSLKGHFNSYEQYF
clone size: .; V gene: TRBV10-3; CDR3 length: 14; D gene: TRBD1; J gene: TRBJ1-2; CDR3 DNA: TGTGCCATCACCAAGGACAGGGGCACGGGGGGCTACACCTTC; CDR3 protein: CAITKDRGTGGYTF
clone size: .; V gene: TRBV5-4; CDR3 length: 14; D gene: .; J gene: TRBJ2-7; CDR3 DNA: TGTGCCAGCAGCTTGGGCTACCCATCTGGAGAGCAGTACTTC; CDR3 protein: CASSLGYPSGEQYF
clone size: .; V gene: TRBV6-4; CDR3 length: 14; D gene: .; J gene: TRBJ1-1; CDR3 DNA: TGTGCCAGCAGTGAGGTTCCGGGGTACACTGAAGCTTTCTTT; CDR3 protein: CASSEVPGYTEAFF
clone size: few; V gene: TRBV28; CDR3 length: 16; D gene: TRBD1; J gene: TRBJ1-1; CDR3 DNA: TGTGCCAGCAGTTACGGGACAGGGGTCATGAACACTGAAGCTTTCTTT; CDR3 protein: CASSYGTGVMNTEAFF
clone size: .; V gene: TRBV5-4; CDR3 length: 14; D gene: .; J gene: TRBJ2-7; CDR3 DNA: TGTGCCAGCAGCTTGGCGGGGGACTCCTACGAGCAGTACTTC; CDR3 protein: CASSLAGDSYEQYF
clone size: .; V gene: TRBV7-9; CDR3 length: 13; D gene: TRBD1; J gene: TRBJ2-7; CDR3 DNA: TGTGCCAGCAGACAGGACAGGGCACGCGAGCAGTACTTC; CDR3 protein: CASRQDRAREQYF
clone size: .; V gene: TRBV28; CDR3 length: 14; D gene: .; J gene: TRBJ2-5; CDR3 DNA: TGTGCCAGCACCCGAGGGGGGGGTTGGGAGACCCAGTACTTC; CDR3 protein: CASTRGGGWETQYF
clone size: once; V gene: TRBV9; CDR3 length: 14; D gene: .; J gene: TRBJ2-5; CDR3 DNA: TGTGCCAGCAGCCTTCGTTCGGCGGCGGAGACCCAGTACTTC; CDR3 protein: CASSLRSAAETQYF
clone size: once; V gene: TRBV4-1; CDR3 length: 15; D gene: .; J gene: TRBJ1-4; CDR3 DNA: TGCGCCAGCAGAGACGCAGGGGCGACTAATGAAAAACTGTTTTTT; CDR3 protein: CASRDAGATNEKLFF
clone size: .; V gene: TRBV28; CDR3 length: 14; D gene: .; J gene: TRBJ2-5; CDR3 DNA: TGTGCCAGCATCCAATCCGGGGCACCCACGACCCAGTACTTC; CDR3 protein: CASIQSGAPTTQYF
clone size: .; V gene: TRBV28; CDR3 length: 18; D gene: TRBD2; J gene: TRBJ2-7; CDR3 DNA: TGTGCCAGCAGTTCCCACCCCGGGACTAGCGGGAGTTTTCACGAGCAGTACTTC; CDR3 protein: CASSSHPGTSGSFHEQYF
clone size: .; V gene: TRBV7-2; CDR3 length: 13; D gene: .; J gene: TRBJ2-1; CDR3 DNA: TGTGCCAGCAGCCGCCAGCCATACAATGAGCAGTTCTTC; CDR3 protein: CASSRQPYNEQFF
clone size: few; V gene: TRBV30; CDR3 length: 15; D gene: .; J gene: TRBJ1-5; CDR3 DNA: TGTGCCTGGAGTGGAAACCCAACAGGAGGTCAGCCCCAGCATTTT; CDR3 protein: CAWSGNPTGGQPQHF
clone size: .; V gene: TRBV5-1; CDR3 length: 15; D gene: .; J gene: TRBJ2-3; CDR3 DNA: TGCGCCAGCAGCTGGGGGGCAGGAGTCACAGATACGCAGTATTTT; CDR3 protein: CASSWGAGVTDTQYF